This T cell receptor (beta chain) was sequenced in a study of CD8+CD57+ T cells in acquired aplastic anemia. Study as a whole: Sorting CD4+ and CD8+ cells gave DNA averaging roughly 3.2 ug.

This clonotype was found many times. Using genomic DNA as the template, TCR beta VDJ and CDR3 profiling was carried out. MiXCR, run by TCRdb on the reads, gives a single entry per CDR3 protein. Among 200,000 or so distinct CDR3 sequences listed, roughly 50% were seen once. CDR3 length: 17 amino acids. CDR1 LNHDA and CDR2 SQIVND come from the germline V gene (reference sequence). Germline trimming cut 6 bases from V and 5 bases from J; bases unmatched to any gene: 17. Sequencing was done on patients that had shown CD8+CD57+ cell expansion by flow cytometry. Severe acquired aplastic anemia was present in all patients.

The J gene is TRBJ2-3, the V gene TRBV19, with 7 positions matching TRBD1. The source of this sequence is a human donor with aplastic anemia. The material sequenced was sorted CD4+, CD8+, or CD8+CD57+ T cells (not recorded which) from PBMCs. The DNA of the CDR3 is TGTGCCAGTAGCTTGTCCAGCCCGGGACAGTTCAGAGATACGCAGTATTTT. Its translation: CASSLSSPGQFRDTQYF. Full variable domain (missing parts from reference TRBV19 and TRBJ2-3): DGGITQSPKYLFRKEGQNVTLSCEQNLNHDAMYWYRQDPGQGLRLIYYSQIVNDFQKGDIAEGYSVSREKKESFPLTVTSAQKNPTAFYLCASSLSSPGQFRDTQYFGPGTRLTVL.